Presented here are 14 T cell receptor beta chains from one specimen sequenced in a study of shared clonotypes between healthy human individuals. Here immunoSEQ multiplex PCR was the method, and the copy in TCRdb shows in-frame clones only, minus some. This table has hundreds of thousands of clones, more than 95% appearing once. Material for sequencing was naive CD4+ T cells sorted from blood. Subset described: CD45RA+ positively selected. These receptors were obtained from a woman in her twenties or thirties in good health.

The chain combines TRBV7-2 with TRBJ2-1, with a possible D match to TRBD2 (5 bases). Trimming shortened V by 5 bases and J by 0 bases, and 8 bases separated the two germline ends. CDR3 length: 14 amino acids. Germline CDR1 is SGHTA and CDR2 is FQGNSA. CDR3 in amino acids: CASSRDYSYNEQFF. CDR3 DNA sequence: TGTGCCAGCAGCCGGGATTACTCCTACAATGAGCAGTTCTTC.

Concerning this clone itself: Other nucleotide sequences from this sample produce the same CDR3. The chain recombines TRBV18 with TRBJ1-4; no definite D call. Trimming took off 3 bases at V and 0 bases at J, with 5 bases between the two ends. The CDR3 loop spans 14 amino acids. Germline values: CDR1 KGHSH, CDR2 LQKENI. Written as DNA, the CDR3 is TGTGCCAGCTCACCCGGCCCAACTAATGAAAAACTGTTTTTT. Its protein product is CASSPGPTNEKLFF.

The chain uses TRBV7-9 and TRBJ2-1; 7 nucleotides align to TRBD1. The V gene end was trimmed by 5 bases and the J gene end by 6 bases; junction bases not matched to a gene: 13. The V gene's germline CDR1 is SEHNR and CDR2 FQNEAQ (reference sequence). The CDR3 extends over 16 amino acids. The CDR3 DNA reads as TGTGCCAGCAGCCGTCGACAGGGTGGCCCAAGCAATGAGCAGTTCTTC. As protein: CASSRRQGGPSNEQFF.

The chain carries TRBV5-1 and TRBJ2-6, with D perhaps TRBD1 (6 bases). Germline loops: CDR1 SGHRS, CDR2 YFSETQ. Trimming took off 2 bases at V and 3 bases at J, with 12 bases between the two ends. The CDR3 loop spans 16 amino acids. The CDR3 loop reads CASSLRTAIGANVLTF. The CDR3 bases are TGCGCCAGCAGCTTACGGACAGCGATTGGGGCCAACGTCCTGACTTTC.

V gene TRBV4-1 combines with J gene TRBJ2-5; D not resolved. Gene TRBJ2-7 matches the end of the DNA better, so the J call may be wrong. CDR1 and CDR2 (germline): MGHRA, YSYEKL. The CDR3 totals 16 residues. The CDR3 DNA sequence: TGCGCCAGCAGCCAAGACCTTCTCCCGAGCTCCTACGAGCAGTACTTC. Translation gives CASSQDLLPSSYEQYF.

This chain joins TRBV28 and TRBJ2-7; D might be TRBD1 (8 bases). With 3 bases removed from V and 3 bases from J, the gap between germline ends came to 15 bases. The CDR3 consists of 15 residues. The germline CDR1 and CDR2 sequences are MDHEN and SYDVKM. CDR3 coding DNA: TGTGCCAGCAGTTTGGGGGGGACAGGCGGCTACGAGCAGTACTTC. Protein sequence: CASSLGGTGGYEQYF.

The chain is built from TRBV28 and TRBJ2-5; 7 positions agree with TRBD2. V lost 7 bases, J lost 2 bases, and 13 bases stayed unmatched. The germline V gene has CDR1 MDHEN and CDR2 SYDVKM. There are 16 residues in the CDR3. The DNA for the CDR3 is TGTGCCAGCACCCTGGGGGGGGGAGGGCTTCAAGAGACCCAGTACTTC. Translated, it gives CASTLGGGGLQETQYF. The full variable domain, completed using reference TRBV28 and TRBJ2-5, is DVKVTQSSRYLVKRTGEKVFLECVQDMDHENMFWYRQDPGLGLRLIYFSYDVKMKEKGDIPEGYSVSREKKERFSLILESASTNQTSMYLCASTLGGGGLQETQYFGPGTRLLVL.

The V gene is TRBV5-6, the J gene TRBJ1-5, with no clear D. CDR1 is SGHDT, CDR2 YYEEEE, per germline. There are 14 residues in the CDR3. Trimming stripped 4 bases from V and 6 bases from J, with 14 bases between. CDR3 in amino acids: CASSRTAGSQPQHF. The CDR3 region has the DNA TGTGCCAGCAGCCGCACGGCGGGAAGTCAGCCCCAGCATTTT. The entire variable domain, with the rest obtained from reference TRBV5-6 and TRBJ1-5, is as follows: DAGVTQSPTHLIKTRGQQVTLRCSPKSGHDTVSWYQQALGQGPQFIFQYYEEEERQRGNFPDRFSGHQFPNYSSELNVNALLLGDSALYLCASSRTAGSQPQHFGDGTRLSIL.

This sequence joins TRBV11-2 and TRBJ2-1; 9 bases agree with TRBD2. Germline-derived CDR1 and CDR2 are SGHAT and FQNNGV. The trim removed 2 bases at V and 4 bases at J, leaving 12 bases unmatched. The CDR3 extends over 18 amino acids. CDR3 bases: TGTGCCAGCAGCTTAAGATTTGTTCGGACTAGCGAATACAATGAGCAGTTCTTC. Its translation is CASSLRFVRTSEYNEQFF.

The chain is built from TRBV7-7 and TRBJ2-3, with 10 bases matching TRBD2. CDR1 SSHAT and CDR2 FNYEAQ come from the germline V gene (reference sequence). After removal of 6 bases from V and 6 bases from J, the junction contained 6 bases not matched to a gene. The CDR3 has 14 amino acids. Here the CDR3 DNA reads TGTGCCAGCAGTCCTAGCGGGAGTCCCGATACGCAGTATTTT. It encodes CASSPSGSPDTQYF.

The chain carries TRBV27 and TRBJ1-1; 8 positions match TRBD1. From germline, CDR1 is MNHEY and CDR2 SMNVEV (reference sequence). CDR3 length: 18 amino acids. After removal of 5 bases from V and 3 bases from J, the junction contained 17 bases not matched to a gene. CDR3 residues: CASSPLGQGLQGDTEAFF. As DNA, the CDR3 is TGTGCCAGCAGTCCTCTTGGACAGGGTTTACAAGGGGACACTGAAGCTTTCTTT.

DNA for the CDR3: TGTGCCAGCAGCATGACAGGGGGAGCGAACACCGGGGAGCTGTTTTTT. Translated, it gives CASSMTGGANTGELFF. The chain recombines TRBV5-4 with TRBJ2-2; 9 nucleotides agree with TRBD1. The CDR3 extends over 16 amino acids. The V and J ends lost 4 bases and 0 bases, in that order; junction bases with no gene match: 4. Germline values: CDR1 SGHNT, CDR2 YYREEE (reference sequence).

The chain carries TRBV19 and TRBJ2-7; TRBD1 aligns across 10 bases. Germline CDR1 reads LNHDA; CDR2 reads SQIVND (reference sequence). Germline trimming cut 4 bases from V and 3 bases from J; bases unmatched to any gene: 6. CDR3 length: 15 residues. CDR3 DNA: TGTGCCAGTAGTACCTCCGGGACAGGGGTCTACGAGCAGTACTTC. Translated: CASSTSGTGVYEQYF.

This chain uses TRBV6-6 with TRBJ2-1, with D possibly called TRBD1 or TRBD2 (6 bases each). CDR1 and CDR2 from the germline V gene are MNHNY and SVGAGI (reference sequence). V dropped 6 bases and J dropped 6 bases, with 18 bases sitting between them. CDR3 size: 15 residues. The CDR3 DNA is TGTGCCAGCAGCCGACCTAGCGAGGGGGGCAATGAGCAGTTCTTC. It is translated as CASSRPSEGGNEQFF.